This T cell receptor beta chain derives from a study of T-cell memory formation after mild COVID-19 (dated by TCRdb to the early 2020s). At the level of the whole study: TCR sequence clusters from the two donors were found to be largely donor specific. Two young, previously healthy adult volunteers made up the cohort, one male and one female. In a couple of donors, T-cell clones that expanded and contracted after mild COVID-19 were tracked by sequencing TCRalpha and TCRbeta repertoires over time. Broader findings and caveats from the paper: Whether the second-wave clones peaking on day 37 were SARS-CoV-2 specific was not confirmed. The detection of some responding clones in pre-infection memory suggests that pre-existing cross-reactive memory T cells joined the SARS-CoV-2 response. The study covered only a couple of mild cases, and larger cohorts including severe cases with pre-infection samples were considered necessary. Contracting CD4+ clones were located mainly in the CM and EM memory subsets, whereas CD8+ clones were found to be enriched in EMRA. Clones contracting from day 15 to 85 had balanced CD4/CD8 phenotypes, while a second wave expanding from day 15 to 37 was biased towards CD4+.

This clonotype appeared a few times. What antigen it recognizes has not been identified. The record has no base qualities; no much larger clone is one base away. Ficoll-Paque density gradient centrifugation was used to isolate PBMCs. The junction carries 20 bases between V and J, which are trimmed by 4 bases and 4 bases respectively. The germline V gene gives CDR1 as LGHNA and CDR2 as YSLEER. The CDR3 runs 16 residues from the cysteine to the phenylalanine. Only the CDR3 DNA is retained, 48 bases long and in frame from the first base. The reads were generated on an Illumina NovaSeq 6000. TCRalpha and TCRbeta cDNA libraries were built by 5'RACE with constant-segment primers, adding sample barcodes and unique molecular identifiers. RNA was extracted from every sample with Trizol reagent. The libraries were amplified in two PCR steps, and the second step added a second sample barcode and Illumina TruSeq adapters. Sequencing of the libraries was done on an Illumina NovaSeq, producing 2 x 150 bp paired-end reads. On the authors' methods: With migec v1.2.7, reads were demultiplexed and then collapsed into UMI-guided consensus sequences. Using mixcr v2.1.11, UMI consensuses were aligned to TRA and TRB V and J templates and then assembled into clonotypes. A clonotype was counted as expanded or contracted only if both edgeR and NoisET called the change significant, with noise models trained on biological replicates. For edgeR calls, the thresholds were a false discovery rate-adjusted p below 0.01 and a log2 fold-change of 1. PCA with hierarchical clustering of max-normalized trajectories of the 1000 most abundant clonotypes was used as exploratory dynamics analysis. Each responding clone was given a CD4 or CD8 phenotype based on the CD4+ and CD8+ repertoires, which had been sequenced separately. TCRdb reanalyzed the raw reads on its own, using fastp at Q25 for trimming and MiXCR for clone calling, and kept in-frame beta chains. When rows share a CDR3 protein, they turn into one entry using the most common DNA and genes. The authors' filters were not applied to this entry. The sample table shows fewer than 550,000 distinct CDR3 sequences, and 20% are seen once. 8.4% of the sample lies in the top ten.

The source is an adult woman who had mild COVID-19 (a few samples of this study predate the infection). The sample titles of this study are shuffled in the database, so cell type and time point are left out; the donor was told from shared clones. This chain is built from TRBV4-3 and TRBJ2-7, with a tentative D gene TRBD1 over 6 matching bases. Specimen: PBMCs or a T cell subset sorted from them (not recorded which). The CDR3 sequence is CASSPQGWGGMYEQYF. The sequenced DNA: TGCGCCAGCAGCCCGCAGGGGTGGGGTGGGATGTACGAGCAGTACTTC.